The TCR beta chain described here comes from a study of PD-1 blockade in classical Hodgkin lymphoma. The V and J ends lost 2 bases and 1 base, in that order; junction bases with no gene match: 14. The CDR3 loop spans 19 amino acids. Germline V gene data show CDR1 as MNHNS and CDR2 as SASEGT. The repertoire was sequenced with immunoSEQ multiplex PCR; TCRdb's copy has only in-frame clones and lacks some. The data contain 25,000 to 35,000 clones, around 80% of them singletons. The time point here: cycle 4 day 1 (C4D1), after six to seven weeks of nivolumab. All patients relapsed after autologous stem cell transplantation, and brentuximab vedotin exposure varied.

Sequenced material: peripheral blood mononuclear cells (PBMCs), taken before the fourth cycle of nivolumab. This sequence joins TRBV6-1 and TRBJ2-5, with 9 bases fitting TRBD2. The sequence derives from a human donor with classical Hodgkin lymphoma. The DNA of the CDR3 is TGTGCCAGCAGTGAACTGGCTAGCGGGGCCCTGTCCCTCCAAGAGACCCAGTACTTC. Translation: CASSELASGALSLQETQYF.